Shown below are 25 T cell receptor beta chains from a single sample sequenced in a study of blood T cell repertoires in COVID-19 (dated by TCRdb to the early 2020s). The method was the immunoSEQ multiplex PCR assay. Here the immuneACCESS table is served through TCRdb, limited to in-frame sequences with V and J called. Missing clones are a known gap in these copies; in checked studies unresolved V genes cover under half, and the rest lacks a known reason. Across this sample there are more than 400,000 clones, with 80% to 90% seen only once. The ten largest make up more than 3% of the sample. The sample taken for sequencing was peripheral blood. The receptors here all came from a human donor in a cohort sampled during active COVID-19.

This rearrangement joins TRBV18 to TRBJ1-2; 9 nucleotides align to TRBD1. Unmatched junction bases numbered 10, after V lost 4 bases and J lost 4 bases. Germline V gives CDR1 KGHSH, CDR2 LQKENI. CDR3 length equals 16 residues. In DNA, the CDR3 is TGTGCCAGCTCACAACAGGACAGGGGAGTAGGCTATGGCTACACCTTC. Encoded protein: CASSQQDRGVGYGYTF.

The chain joins TRBV2 to TRBJ2-1, with TRBD2 identical over 8 bases. CDR1 is SNHLY and CDR2 is FYNNEI in the germline V gene. The length of the CDR3 is 14 residues. J lost 2 bases, V lost 7 bases, and 4 bases had no gene match. In DNA form, the CDR3 reads TGTGCCAGCAAGCGGGAGTTCGCCTACAATGAGCAGTTCTTC. Its translation is CASKREFAYNEQFF.

V usage is TRBV30 and J usage is TRBJ1-3; the D gene is possibly TRBD1 (6 bases). The CDR3 is made up of 13 amino acids. Trimming stripped 3 bases from V and 3 bases from J, with 9 bases between. From germline, CDR1 is GTSNPN and CDR2 SVGIG (reference sequence). CDR3 loop: CAWRGAGGNTIYF. CDR3 DNA sequence: TGTGCCTGGAGGGGGGCTGGTGGAAACACCATATATTTT.

This clone was seen only a few times. The chain has TRBV6-2 or TRBV6-3 and TRBJ2-3; the D gene is possibly TRBD2 (6 bases). The CDR3 is made up of 17 amino acids. The V gene's germline CDR1 is MNHEY and CDR2 SVGEGT. The V gene lost 0 bases and the J gene lost 2 bases, with 15 bases spanning the gap. CDR3 residues: CASSYSPWEEPTDTQYF. The DNA for the CDR3 is TGTGCCAGCAGTTACTCCCCCTGGGAGGAACCCACAGATACGCAGTATTTT.

The gene calls are TRBV4-1 and TRBJ2-7; D uncertain. V lost 0 bases, J lost 2 bases, and 14 bases lay in between. This CDR3 has 16 amino acids. Germline lookup yields CDR1 MGHRA and CDR2 YSYEKL. CDR3 bases: TGCGCCAGCAGCCAAGATCGTTCGGCGGTGCCCTACGAGCAGTACTTC. Its translation: CASSQDRSAVPYEQYF.

The J gene is TRBJ2-2, the V gene TRBV19, with D perhaps TRBD2 (5 bases). Germline V lookup: CDR1 LNHDA, CDR2 SQIVND (reference sequence). The CDR3 length is 14 residues. V lost 6 bases to trimming and J lost 7 bases, with 15 bases between them. This CDR3 reads CASRVALENGELFF. In DNA form, the CDR3 reads TGTGCCAGTAGGGTAGCGTTAGAAAACGGGGAGCTGTTTTTT.

This clone was detected only a few times. The J gene is TRBJ2-7, the V gene TRBV2, with unresolved D. Per germline, CDR1 SNHLY and CDR2 FYNNEI. Trimming took 8 bases from V and 1 from J, leaving 6 bases between them. The CDR3 has 11 residues. The CDR3 nucleotides are TGTGCCAGCCACAGTTCCTACGAGCAGTACTTC. It yields the protein CASHSSYEQYF.

The genes are TRBV10-3 and TRBJ2-2; TRBD2 matches at 8 bases. Germline V lookup: CDR1 ENHRY, CDR2 SYGVKD. This CDR3 is built from 16 residues. The V gene end was trimmed by 1 base and the J gene end by 3 bases; junction bases not matched to a gene: 4. CDR3 region: CAISELTSEDTGELFF. CDR3 nucleotide sequence: TGTGCCATCAGTGAGTTGACTAGCGAGGACACCGGGGAGCTGTTTTTT.

This clone turned up a few times. V is TRBV11-2 and J is TRBJ1-6; D unclear. From germline, CDR1 is SGHAT and CDR2 FQNNGV. The V end lost 5 bases, the J end lost 10 bases, and 15 bases lay between the germline ends. The CDR3 runs to 14 residues. The CDR3 DNA reads TGTGCCAGCAGCCCTGACTCCCTCGGCTCACCCCTCCACTTT. Its protein product is CASSPDSLGSPLHF.

This clone showed up just a few times. The genes are TRBV27 and TRBJ1-1; D unresolved. The CDR3 is made up of 13 amino acids. V lost 9 bases and J lost 0, with 11 bases in between. CDR1 MNHEY and CDR2 SMNVEV come from the germline V gene (reference sequence). CDR3 DNA sequence: TGTGCCAGACTTCCGGGAGTGAACACTGAAGCTTTCTTT. Protein product: CARLPGVNTEAFF.

The chain carries TRBV24-1 and TRBJ2-3; D is unresolved. CDR1 and CDR2 from the germline V gene are KGHDR and SFDVKD. The CDR3 is made up of 14 amino acids. With 6 bases removed from V and 1 base from J, the gap between germline ends came to 10 bases. CDR3 residues: CATSSQRRTDTQYF. In DNA form, the CDR3 reads TGTGCCACCAGTTCCCAGCGTCGCACAGATACGCAGTATTTT.

The chain couples TRBV24-1 to TRBJ2-1; 8 bases map to TRBD2. V dropped 1 base and J dropped 9; count of bases not matched to a gene: 7. Germline values: CDR1 KGHDR, CDR2 SFDVKD. The CDR3 extends over 15 amino acids. Written as DNA, the CDR3 is TGTGCCACCAGTGATTTATCCAGCGGGAGTACTGAGCAGTTCTTC. Amino acids: CATSDLSSGSTEQFF.

V and J are TRBV4-2 and TRBJ1-2; no firm D call. Per germline, CDR1 LGHNA and CDR2 YNFKEQ. V lost 0 bases and J lost 4, with 9 bases in between. The CDR3 contains 14 residues. CDR3 loop: CASSQDREGYGYTF. The CDR3 DNA reads TGTGCCAGCAGCCAAGATCGAGAGGGCTATGGCTACACCTTC.

The genes are TRBV11-2 and TRBJ1-3; 7 bases match TRBD1. This CDR3 has 16 residues. Germline V gene sequence: CDR1 SGHAT, CDR2 FQNNGV. The junction had 6 bases not matched to a gene; V was cut back by 3 bases and J by 1 base. In DNA, the CDR3 is TGTGCCAGCAGCTTCCACGGGACAGCTTCTGGAAACACCATATATTTT. It specifies CASSFHGTASGNTIYF. Using reference TRBV11-2 and TRBJ1-3 for the parts outside the CDR3, the full variable domain is EAGVAQSPRYKIIEKRQSVAFWCNPISGHATLYWYQQILGQGPKLLIQFQNNGVVDDSQLPKDRFSAERLKGVDSTLKIQPAKLEDSAVYLCASSFHGTASGNTIYFGEGSWLTVV.

The chain couples TRBV7-9 to TRBJ1-4; a possible D gene is TRBD1 (5 bases). Trimming stripped 5 bases from V and 5 bases from J, with 18 bases between. This CDR3 is 16 amino acids long. CDR1 SEHNR and CDR2 FQNEAQ come from the germline V gene (reference sequence). The CDR3 nucleotides are TGTGCCAGCAGCCCAACCCCTAGGGGAGGGAATGAAAAACTGTTTTTT. It encodes CASSPTPRGGNEKLFF.

The chain combines TRBV18 with TRBJ2-1, with 12 bases that match TRBD2. There are 14 residues in the CDR3. Germline V gene data show CDR1 as KGHSH and CDR2 as LQKENI. V dropped 8 bases and J dropped 4; count of bases not matched to a gene: 3. The DNA for the CDR3 is TGTGCCAGCCTTACTAGCGGGGGGTACAATGAGCAGTTCTTC. Translating gives CASLTSGGYNEQFF.

The gene calls are TRBV24-1 and TRBJ1-1; 7 positions match TRBD1. V shed 2 bases, J shed 6 bases, and the junction held 8 bases outside the gene matches. The CDR3 is 15 residues long. CDR1 KGHDR and CDR2 SFDVKD come from the germline V gene. In DNA form, the CDR3 reads TGTGCCACCAGTGATTCTGGCCAGGGGGGATCTGAAGCTTTCTTT. Translated, it gives CATSDSGQGGSEAFF.

This chain uses TRBV11-2 with TRBJ2-3; perhaps TRBD1 as D (5 bases). This CDR3 is 17 amino acids long. Trimming stripped 5 bases from V and 0 bases from J, with 18 bases between. The germline V gene has CDR1 SGHAT and CDR2 FQNNGV. The CDR3, as DNA: TGTGCCAGCAGCCCCCGACGACAGACTCCTAGCACAGATACGCAGTATTTT. Amino acids: CASSPRRQTPSTDTQYF.

The chain carries TRBV5-1 and TRBJ1-1; TRBD1 is a possible D gene (6 bases). CDR1 and CDR2 (germline): SGHRS, YFSETQ. V lost 0 bases and J lost 1, with 10 bases in between. This CDR3 has 15 amino acids. The CDR3 sequence: CASSLVLGANTEAFF. In DNA, the CDR3 is TGCGCCAGCAGCTTGGTACTGGGGGCGAACACTGAAGCTTTCTTT.

The genes are TRBV7-9 and TRBJ2-5; D is possibly TRBD2 (6 bases). CDR1 SEHNR and CDR2 FQNEAQ come from the germline V gene (reference sequence). The CDR3 loop spans 15 amino acids. V was trimmed by 5 bases and J by 2 bases, leaving 15 bases between them. CDR3 in amino acids: CASSVRSGAQETQYF. The CDR3, as DNA: TGTGCCAGCAGCGTACGATCGGGAGCTCAAGAGACCCAGTACTTC.

The rearrangement uses TRBV3-1 (or the pseudogene TRBV3-2) and TRBJ2-5, with D possibly matching TRBD2 (5 bases). Trimming cost V 4 bases and J 6 bases, with 12 bases left between them. This CDR3 has 13 residues. In germline, CDR1 is LGHDT, CDR2 YNNKEL (reference sequence). Here the CDR3 DNA reads TGTGCCAGCAGCCTAGTCGCCGGGAAGACCCAGTACTTC. It translates to CASSLVAGKTQYF.

This clone was recorded a few times. The V and J genes are TRBV7-8 and TRBJ1-1; unclear D gene. V was shortened by 5 bases and J by 1 base, with 8 bases between the two germline ends. Germline loops: CDR1 SGHVS, CDR2 FQNEAQ. This CDR3 is 13 amino acids long. The CDR3, as DNA: TGTGCCAGCAGCCACCGAGAGAACACTGAAGCTTTCTTT. It is translated as CASSHRENTEAFF.

This chain links TRBV28 with TRBJ2-1; TRBD2 matches at 8 bases. This CDR3 spans 19 amino acids. V trimming: 7 bases; J trimming: 0 bases; junction bases outside the gene matches: 17. Germline-derived CDR1 and CDR2 are MDHEN and SYDVKM. CDR3 bases: TGTGCCAGCACCCCCCAATTAGGCGCGGGGGGTAGCTCCTACAATGAGCAGTTCTTC. Protein: CASTPQLGAGGSSYNEQFF.

The table lists this clone with a few counts. CDR3 sequence (DNA): TGTGCCAGCAGCTTAGAGGGAGCCTACACCGGGGAGCTGTTTTTT. Translation: CASSLEGAYTGELFF. The genes are TRBV7-9 and TRBJ2-2; possible D gene TRBD2, 5 bases. The germline V gene has CDR1 SEHNR and CDR2 FQNEAQ (reference sequence). There are 15 residues in the CDR3. V shed 1 base and J shed 3 bases, with 9 bases lying between them.

The chain uses TRBV5-4 and TRBJ2-7, with TRBD2 matching over 7 bases. The CDR3 is 14 residues long. Trimming at V came to 5 bases and at J to 4 bases, leaving 9 bases not matched to a gene. CDR1 is SGHNT, CDR2 YYREEE, per germline (reference sequence). The CDR3 loop is CASRREAGAYEQYF. CDR3 nucleotide sequence: TGTGCCAGCAGGAGGGAGGCGGGAGCGTACGAGCAGTACTTC.